What follows describes a single TCR beta chain. What antigen it recognizes has not been identified. No base-level quality is on record; no much larger clone is a single base apart. CD8 naive samples consisted of CD45RO-negative cells that were positively selected for CCR7, yielding a CD45RA+CCR7+ population without TemRA cells. The donors were healthy, HIV-negative adults with no recently reported acute infections or vaccinations. Every donor was a Caucasian adult residing in Nashville, Tennessee, USA. Blood was collected by leukapheresis, and PBMCs were isolated by Ficoll-Histopaque density gradient centrifugation and then cryopreserved in liquid nitrogen vapor phase. Purity and quantity of every magnetically sorted T cell population were checked by analytical flow cytometry. Each sorted fraction had its genomic DNA isolated and then quantified by UV absorbance on a Nanodrop 2000c. TCR CDR3 regions were amplified from genomic DNA by multiplex PCR using the deep immunoSEQ assay. For each cell subset, the extracted genomic DNA was distributed evenly across all wells of several immunoSEQ 96-well plates, and each plate served as one replicate. For sorted subsets, each replicate PCR was loaded with around 220 ng genomic DNA, equivalent to about 30,000 T cell genomes. Purified libraries were measured with a Qubit 3.0 fluorometer, size-checked on a Bioanalyzer 2100, and measured again with the KAPA Library Quantification kit. Each immunoSEQ 96-well plate was sequenced on its own single-read 150-cycle Illumina NextSeq 550 flow cell. The source study handled its data this way. Because only junctional sequences without quality scores were contained in the immunoSEQ output, filtering matching that applied to full-length reads could not be performed. To assign V/J genes and CDR3, sequences were annotated using PyIR, a Python wrapper for IgBLAST v1.9, with IMGT germline references. Reads were removed for weak V/J assignments (E-value above 1e-6), missing CDR3, stop codons, out-of-frame junctions, or ambiguous translated residues. V3J clonotypes were defined as sequences sharing an identical inferred V gene, J gene, and CDR3 amino acid sequence. Percentage overlap between repertoires was calculated by dividing the number of shared unique clonotypes by the size of the smaller repertoire. Repertoire richness was assessed with RTK rarefaction, the Chao1 estimator, and Recon v2.1 estimates of unobserved clonotypes. For all TCRbeta clonotypes obtained by the gDNA method from a few donors, generation probabilities were computed with OLGA. The table was pulled from immuneACCESS by TCRdb, which kept in-frame rearrangements only. Such tables lose some clones; where checked, under half of the loss comes from unresolved V genes, and the rest has no known cause. V and J calls and clone size follow that table, whereas D and trimming were derived from the DNA. The sample table contains about 2.2 million clones; only one count was recorded for roughly 93% of them. The ten largest clonotypes hold around 1.8% of the sample.

The germline V gene sets CDR1 to LGHNT and CDR2 to FRNRAP. V is shortened by 3 bases, J by 3 bases, and the region joining them spans 11 bases. From the cysteine up to the phenylalanine, the CDR3 has a length of 14 residues. Just CDR3 DNA is preserved here, 42 bases in frame from base 1. This sample is drawn from a study of shared clonotypes between healthy human individuals (dated by TCRdb to 2020 to 2021). In terms of the full investigation: The cohort comprised a couple of women and three men aged 18 to 49 years. Different laboratories and diverse techniques were used to prepare libraries and sequence TCR repertoires, to increase sequencing depth and limit assay-specific biases. Per donor, three plates each were used for CD4 naive and CD4 memory, two for CD8 naive, and one for CD8 memory. Each donor's leukapheresis produced roughly between roughly 0.85 and 9.5 billion PBMCs. To estimate repertoire size and how much clonotypes are shared between individuals, the study performed deep sequencing of blood TCR repertoires from five healthy adults.

General findings and caveats noted by the study authors: Incomplete sequencing was indicated by rarefaction of sorted-subset datasets, despite the large sequencing depth. Higher generation probabilities were observed for clonotypes shared by all four sorted-subset donors than for non-shared clonotypes. About 4.5% of naive CD4, 3.5% of naive CD8, roughly 2.5% of memory CD4, and around 0.42% of memory CD8 clonotypes were shared across several donors. Based on pairwise subsampling, the degree of clonotype sharing among donors was expected to be affected by sequencing depth. The small number of donors limited the genetic and exposure-history diversity represented. Larger estimated clonotype richness was generally found for naive subsets than for memory subsets. Only blood was sampled, and tissue TCR repertoires likely differ from those in blood.

The chain couples TRBV12-5 to TRBJ2-5, and possibly TRBD2, on 5 matching bases. Source material: naive CD8+ T cells from PBMCs. The sample's cell subset or site label is to be understood as: CD45RA+CCR7+. The receptor was derived from a man aged 18 to 30 in good health. Some clones in this sample may be carry-over from other donors' samples. The DNA sequence is given as TGTGCTAGTGGTTTTAATGGAGCGGAAGAGACCCAGTACTTC. Its coded protein is CASGFNGAEETQYF.